These 28 T cell receptor beta chains share one sample of origin, sequenced in a study of spatial heterogeneity in lung cancer (dated by TCRdb to the late 2010s). On the study overall, not on this receptor specifically: A correlation was observed between the number of expanded intratumoral alpha and beta TCRs and the tumor nonsynonymous mutation count.

No cognate antigen is known for these TCRs. The method was 5' RACE. TCRdb shows the sequencer as NextSeq 500. TCRdb reanalyzed the raw reads on its own, using fastp at Q25 for trimming and MiXCR for clone calling, and kept in-frame beta chains. Rows merge per CDR3 protein into single entries with the most common DNA and genes. Counted in this sample were about 18,000 distinct CDR3 sequences; 7.5% of them appeared once. Roughly 24% of the sample rests with the top ten. The time point tag for this specimen amounts to: sample taken at primary tumor resection. Material: lung tumor tissue, obtained at surgery. The receptors were gathered from a male donor with early-stage non-small cell lung cancer.

This clonotype ranks as medium-sized (0.01 to 0.1%). The chain employs TRBV7-3 and TRBJ1-1; D gene uncertain. From germline, CDR1 is SGHTA and CDR2 FQGTGA. Trimming pared 6 bases from V and 3 bases from J, leaving 14 bases between. The CDR3 is 14 residues long. The CDR3 DNA sequence: TGTGCCAGCAGACCCGGACCCTCCGACACTGAAGCTTTCTTT. This sequence encodes CASRPGPSDTEAFF.

This clonotype was detected many times. The gene calls are TRBV6-2 or TRBV6-3 and TRBJ2-3; D is perhaps TRBD1 (5 bases). The CDR3 runs 14 residues. In germline, CDR1 is MNHEY, CDR2 SVGEGT. Trimming removed 9 bases from V and 1 base from J, with 14 bases in between. CDR3 nucleotide sequence: TGTGCCAGTCGTGCAGTGGGGCGCACAGATACGCAGTATTTT. Translation: CASRAVGRTDTQYF.

This clonotype was recorded at least ten times. The chain links TRBV20-1 to TRBJ1-3; D is possibly TRBD1 (5 bases). Germline V gene data show CDR1 as DFQATT and CDR2 as SNEGSKA (reference sequence). CDR3 length: 15 amino acids. V gave up 2 bases and J gave up 2 bases, with 13 bases separating them. The CDR3 DNA follows: TGCAGTGCTAGACACACAGGCGGTCCTGGAAACACCATATATTTT. This translates into CSARHTGGPGNTIYF.

The gene calls are TRBV5-1 and TRBJ2-2; D possibly corresponds to TRBD1 (5 bases). This CDR3 has 13 amino acids. CDR1 is SGHRS, CDR2 YFSETQ, per germline. V lost 5 bases and J 4 bases, leaving 9 bases between the germline ends. CDR3 in amino acids: CASSIGVTGELFF. In DNA, the CDR3 is TGCGCCAGCAGTATAGGGGTCACCGGGGAGCTGTTTTTT. Variable domain in full (rest from reference TRBV5-1 and TRBJ2-2): KAGVTQTPRYLIKTRGQQVTLSCSPISGHRSVSWYQQTPGQGLQFLFEYFSETQRNKGNFPGRFSGRQFSNSRSEMNVSTLELGDSALYLCASSIGVTGELFFGEGSRLTVL.

With regard to this clonotype: A read error may be the cause here, since a much bigger clone is one base away. The chain carries TRBV7-2 and TRBJ1-6, with D tentatively TRBD1 (5 bases). CDR1 and CDR2 from the germline V gene are SGHTA and FQGNSA. The CDR3 is 12 residues long. Here the CDR3 DNA reads TGTGCCAGCAGCAACAGGAATTCACCCCTCAACTTT. Protein sequence: CASSNRNSPLNF. Drawing the rest from reference TRBV7-2 and TRBJ1-6, the complete variable domain is GAGVSQSPSNKVTEKGKDVELRCDPISGHTALYWYRQSLGQGLEFLIYFQGNSAPDKSGLPSDRFSAERTGGSVSTLTIQRTQQEDSAVYLCASSNRNSPLNFGNGTRLTVT.

This clonotype came up a few times. The rearrangement links TRBV6-6 to TRBJ1-6; tentative D call: TRBD1 (6 bases). The germline V gene has CDR1 MNHNY and CDR2 SVGAGI (reference sequence). With 0 bases removed from V and 4 bases from J, the gap between germline ends came to 10 bases. This CDR3 region has 16 residues. The CDR3 is CASSYSQGRYNSPLHF. DNA for the CDR3: TGTGCCAGCAGTTACTCACAGGGTCGATATAATTCACCCCTCCACTTT.

This clonotype has just a few counts. A much larger clone lies one base from this, so it may be a read error. The chain combines TRBV5-4 with TRBJ1-6; D gene ambiguous. The CDR3 covers 16 residues. Germline V gives CDR1 SGHNT, CDR2 YYREEE (reference sequence). The CDR3 nucleotides are TGTGCCAGCAGCTTGGACCGGGTGGCCTATAATTCACCCCTCAACTTT. The encoded protein is CASSLDRVAYNSPLNF.

This clonotype was detected many times. The chain couples TRBV30 to TRBJ1-6; 8 nucleotides align to TRBD1. The ends lost 5 bases at V and 9 bases at J; junction bases unmatched: 12. The CDR3 sequence is 15 residues long. Germline-derived CDR1 and CDR2 are GTSNPN and SVGIG (reference sequence). The CDR3 sequence is CAWSLMTGDGSPLHF. CDR3 in DNA: TGTGCCTGGTCCTTAATGACAGGGGACGGTTCACCCCTCCACTTT.

The chain carries TRBV2 and TRBJ2-5; D unclear. The CDR3 consists of 12 residues. Germline-derived CDR1 and CDR2 are SNHLY and FYNNEI. V lost 7 bases, J lost 4 bases, and 10 bases lay in between. Here the CDR3 reads CASKRAAETQYF. CDR3 DNA sequence: TGTGCCAGCAAAAGGGCGGCAGAGACCCAGTACTTC.

This clonotype was counted ten times or more. This rearrangement joins TRBV6-1 to TRBJ1-2; 9 bases fit TRBD1. With V trimmed by 6 bases and J by 8 bases, 13 bases remained unmatched. CDR1 MNHNS and CDR2 SASEGT come from the germline V gene. The CDR3 totals 15 residues. CDR3 in DNA: TGTGCCAGCAGGGTATTCTTACAGGGGGCGGAGGGCTACACCTTC. Translated: CASRVFLQGAEGYTF.

The V call is TRBV5-1, the J call TRBJ2-7, with D possibly called TRBD1 or TRBD2 (5 bases each). CDR3 length: 15 residues. Per germline, CDR1 SGHRS and CDR2 YFSETQ. V was trimmed by 4 bases and J by 2 bases, leaving 16 bases between them. The CDR3 nucleotides read TGCGCCAGCAGCCGAGGGGCAGGGACGGCCTACGAGCAGTACTTC. It encodes CASSRGAGTAYEQYF.

Of note for this clonotype: This could be a read error, since a much larger clone is one nucleotide away. The genes are TRBV24-1 and TRBJ1-2; D uncertain. Trimming left V 3 bases short and J 8 bases short, with 12 bases between. The CDR3 runs 13 residues. Germline V lookup: CDR1 KGHDR, CDR2 SFDVKD. The CDR3: CATSDRVCGGYTF. Written as DNA, the CDR3 is TGTGCCACCAGTGATCGGGTTTGTGGAGGCTACACCTTC.

In its sample, this clonotype was seen many times. The V and J genes are TRBV7-9 and TRBJ1-1; D is unclear. Germline V gene data show CDR1 as SEHNR and CDR2 as FQNEAQ (reference sequence). CDR3 length: 13 amino acids. V was shortened by 0 bases and J by 3 bases, with 5 bases between the two germline ends. CDR3 sequence (DNA): TGTGCCAGCAGCTTAGCGCAGGACACTGAAGCTTTCTTT. Protein sequence: CASSLAQDTEAFF.

The chain uses TRBV7-2 and TRBJ1-6; D perhaps matches TRBD1 (5 bases). Germline V lookup: CDR1 SGHTA, CDR2 FQGNSA. V lost 5 bases, J lost 7 bases, and 18 bases lay in between. This CDR3 contains 16 residues. In DNA, the CDR3 is TGTGCCAGCAGCCCACGCGATGGGGGTGGAAATTCACCCCTCCACTTT. It specifies CASSPRDGGGNSPLHF.

Only a few counts were recorded for this clonotype. The genes are TRBV6-2 or TRBV6-3 and TRBJ2-1, with D possibly TRBD2 on 6 matching bases. The germline CDR1 and CDR2 sequences are MNHEY and SVGEGT. Between the trimmed V and J ends, which lost 4 bases and 8 bases, there was a span of 18 bases. There are 15 residues in the CDR3. The CDR3 sequence: CASSSWTGGGDEQFF. The CDR3 nucleotides read TGTGCCAGCAGTTCATGGACCGGGGGAGGAGATGAGCAGTTCTTC.

This clonotype was picked up many times. J is TRBJ2-1 and V is TRBV7-6, with D unclear. This CDR3 has 11 residues. Trimming shortened V by 5 bases and J by 7 bases, and 6 bases separated the two germline ends. Germline V gene lookup returns CDR1 SGHVS and CDR2 FNYEAQ. CDR3 coding DNA: TGTGCCAGCAGCCAAGGGAATGAGCAGTTCTTC. It yields the protein CASSQGNEQFF.

The CDR3, as DNA: TGTGCCAGCAGCTTAGTGGCCAGAGAGCAGTACTTC. Amino acids: CASSLVAREQYF. The chain links TRBV13 to TRBJ2-7, with no clear D. Germline CDR1 reads PRHDT; CDR2 reads FYEKMQ (reference sequence). The CDR3 length is 12 residues. Trimming pared 1 base from V and 7 bases from J, leaving 8 bases between.

This clonotype occurred many times. The chain uses TRBV12-3 or TRBV12-4 and TRBJ2-3; D unclear. There are 13 residues in the CDR3. Trimming left V 5 bases short and J 1 base short, with 7 bases between. CDR3 sequence: CASSPRRTDTQYF. DNA of the CDR3: TGTGCCAGCAGTCCCCGCCGCACAGATACGCAGTATTTT.

This clonotype was counted many times. The rearrangement joins TRBV7-2 to TRBJ2-2, with no clear D. The germline V gene encodes CDR1 SGHTA and CDR2 FQGNSA. The CDR3 is 15 residues long. V lost 1 base and J lost 2, with 8 bases in between. The CDR3 region has the DNA TGTGCCAGCAGCTTAGGGGTGCTTAACACCGGGGAGCTGTTTTTT. Its translation is CASSLGVLNTGELFF.

This clonotype was observed a handful of times. The DNA for the CDR3 is TGTGCCAGCAGCCCATGGGGGGGGGCAAACACCGGGGAGCTGTTTTTT. Protein sequence: CASSPWGGANTGELFF. The rearrangement joins TRBV9 to TRBJ2-2; D is possibly TRBD2 (7 bases). Germline values: CDR1 SGDLS, CDR2 YYNGEE. Trimming took off 4 bases at V and 2 bases at J, with 15 bases between the two ends. This CDR3 is built from 16 residues.

This clonotype was seen only a few times. This sequence joins TRBV2 and TRBJ2-1; 7 bases align to TRBD2. This CDR3 has 15 amino acids. J lost 5 bases, V lost 5 bases, and 9 bases had no gene match. Germline V gene data show CDR1 as SNHLY and CDR2 as FYNNEI. The CDR3 DNA reads TGTGCCAGCAGTCCTCTTAGAGCGGGGCACAATGAGCAGTTCTTC. Protein: CASSPLRAGHNEQFF. The whole variable domain, remainder taken from reference TRBV2 and TRBJ2-1, is EPEVTQTPSHQVTQMGQEVILRCVPISNHLYFYWYRQILGQKVEFLVSFYNNEISEKSEIFDDQFSVERPDGSNFTLKIRSTKLEDSAMYFCASSPLRAGHNEQFFGPGTRLTVL.

This clonotype has at least ten counts. The J gene is TRBJ1-2, the V gene TRBV9; the match to TRBD1 covers 11 bases. Germline CDR1 reads SGDLS; CDR2 reads YYNGEE. CDR3 length: 16 residues. Trimming cost V 4 bases and J 6 bases; bases outside gene matches: 11. CDR3: CASSRGTGGGGDGYTF. The CDR3 region has the DNA TGTGCCAGCAGCCGGGGGACAGGGGGTGGCGGTGATGGCTACACCTTC.

This clonotype was detected a few times. This chain uses TRBV5-1 with TRBJ2-5, with D hard to call. The germline V and J ends were trimmed by 1 base and 0 bases, with 1 base remaining between them. The germline gives CDR1 SGHRS, CDR2 YFSETQ. This CDR3 is 12 amino acids long. CDR3 nucleotide sequence: TGCGCCAGCAGCTTGTACCAAGAGACCCAGTACTTC. Translating gives CASSLYQETQYF. Variable domain in full (rest from reference TRBV5-1 and TRBJ2-5): KAGVTQTPRYLIKTRGQQVTLSCSPISGHRSVSWYQQTPGQGLQFLFEYFSETQRNKGNFPGRFSGRQFSNSRSEMNVSTLELGDSALYLCASSLYQETQYFGPGTRLLVL.

The chain carries TRBV7-9 and TRBJ2-3; D possibly corresponds to TRBD2 (5 bases). Looked up from germline, CDR1 is SEHNR and CDR2 is FQNEAQ (reference sequence). This CDR3 has 15 amino acids. Trimming stripped 3 bases from V and 1 base from J, with 11 bases between. The CDR3 bases are TGTGCCAGCAGCTTGGGGAGCGTCGGCACAGATACGCAGTATTTT. Translating it yields CASSLGSVGTDTQYF.

This clonotype was seen a few times. The J gene is TRBJ1-4, the V gene TRBV3-1, with TRBD1 matching 7 bases. The CDR3 runs to 15 residues. CDR1 and CDR2 (germline): LGHDT, YNNKEL (reference sequence). The junction had 6 bases not matched to a gene; V was cut back by 1 base and J by 7 bases. CDR3 loop: CASSQVGRGREKLFF. CDR3 coding DNA: TGTGCCAGCAGCCAAGTTGGTAGGGGGCGTGAAAAACTGTTTTTT. Full variable domain (remainder filled in from reference TRBV3-1 and TRBJ1-4): DTAVSQTPKYLVTQMGNDKSIKCEQNLGHDTMYWYKQDSKKFLKIMFSYNNKELIINETVPNRFSPKSPDKAHLNLHINSLELGDSAVYFCASSQVGRGREKLFFGSGTQLSVL.

The chain couples TRBV6-6 to TRBJ2-7, with 8 bases aligning to TRBD2. The V segment lost 6 bases and the J segment 1 base; nucleotides outside the gene matches: 8. Germline V lookup: CDR1 MNHNY, CDR2 SVGAGI (reference sequence). The CDR3 has 15 amino acids. The CDR3 region is CASSLGRGGSYEQYF. The DNA of the CDR3 is TGTGCCAGCAGCCTCGGTCGCGGGGGGTCCTACGAGCAGTACTTC.

This clonotype was detected ten times or more. V usage is TRBV2 and J usage is TRBJ2-1; D could derive from TRBD1 or TRBD2 (6 bases each). The V end lost 4 bases, the J end lost 4 bases, and 11 bases lay between the germline ends. There are 14 residues in the CDR3. CDR1 is SNHLY, CDR2 FYNNEI, per germline. The CDR3 region is CASSGGAVYNEQFF. CDR3 bases: TGTGCCAGCAGTGGGGGGGCGGTTTACAATGAGCAGTTCTTC.

By sample share, this clonotype is medium-sized. The chain carries TRBV27 and TRBJ1-6; D gene ambiguous. CDR3 size: 15 residues. Germline V gene sequence: CDR1 MNHEY, CDR2 SMNVEV (reference sequence). Trimming shortened V by 4 bases and J by 7 bases, and 14 bases separated the two germline ends. This CDR3 is CASSSGLLRNSPLHF. The CDR3 DNA reads as TGTGCCAGCAGTTCAGGACTACTGCGGAATTCACCCCTCCACTTT.